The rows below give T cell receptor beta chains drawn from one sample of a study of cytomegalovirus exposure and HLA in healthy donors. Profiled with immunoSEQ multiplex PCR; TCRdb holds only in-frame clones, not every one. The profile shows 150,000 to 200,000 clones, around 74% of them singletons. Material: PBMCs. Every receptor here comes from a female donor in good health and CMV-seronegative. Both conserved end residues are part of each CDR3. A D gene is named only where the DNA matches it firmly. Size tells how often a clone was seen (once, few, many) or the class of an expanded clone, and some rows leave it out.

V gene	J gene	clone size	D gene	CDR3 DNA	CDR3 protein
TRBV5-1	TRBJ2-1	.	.	TGCGCCAGCAGCTGGGGGACACGACAGAACAATGAGCAGTTCTTC	CASSWGTRQNNEQFF
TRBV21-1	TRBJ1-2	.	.	TGTGCCAGCAGCAAAGTTCTGAGAGAACCCCCTTATGGCTACACCTTC	CASSKVLREPPYGYTF
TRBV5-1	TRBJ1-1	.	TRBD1	TGCGCCAGCAGGCAGGGGGCGACGAACACTGAAGCTTTCTTT	CASRQGATNTEAFF
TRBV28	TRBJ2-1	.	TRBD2	TGTGCCAGTTGGGGAGGCGGGAGCCCCAATGAGCAGTTCTTC	CASWGGGSPNEQFF
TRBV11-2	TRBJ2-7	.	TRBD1	TGTGCCAGCAGCGCCGGGACAGGGTACGAGCAGTACTTC	CASSAGTGYEQYF
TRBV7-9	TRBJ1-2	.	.	TGTTCCAGCAGCTATACTAACTATGGCTACACCTTC	CSSSYTNYGYTF
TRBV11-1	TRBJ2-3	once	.	TGTGCCAGCAGCCCCCACGGGGGCACAGATACGCAGTATTTT	CASSPHGGTDTQYF
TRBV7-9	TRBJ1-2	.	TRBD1	TGTGCCAGCAGCGCCATGGACAGGGAGCGATTGTATGGCTACACCTTC	CASSAMDRERLYGYTF
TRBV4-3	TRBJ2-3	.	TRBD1	TGCGCCAGCAGCCCCTCACAGGGGTCAGATACGCAGTATTTT	CASSPSQGSDTQYF
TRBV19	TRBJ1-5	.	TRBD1	TGTGCCAGTAGGTGGACAGGAATAAATCAGCCCCAGCATTTT	CASRWTGINQPQHF
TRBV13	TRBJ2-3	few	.	TGTGCCAGCAGCTCAAGCCCCTGGACAGGCACAGATACGCAGTATTTT	CASSSSPWTGTDTQYF
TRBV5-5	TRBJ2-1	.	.	TGTGCCAGCAGCTTGAGGGGGGGAGGAGAGCAGTTCTTC	CASSLRGGGEQFF
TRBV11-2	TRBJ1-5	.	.	TGTGCCAGCAGCCCAAGGGCGGGTGGCAATCAGCCCCAGCATTTT	CASSPRAGGNQPQHF
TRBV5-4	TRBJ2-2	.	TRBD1	TGTGCCAGCAGACGTGTTGGACAGGGGGCTCCGGGGGAGCTGTTTTTT	CASRRVGQGAPGELFF
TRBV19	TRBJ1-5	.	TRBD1	TGTGCCAGTAATCTCAGGGGGAGCAATCAGCCCCAGCATTTT	CASNLRGSNQPQHF
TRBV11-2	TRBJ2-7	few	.	TGTGCCAGCAGCTTAGATGGGACACGCTACGAGCAGTACTTC	CASSLDGTRYEQYF
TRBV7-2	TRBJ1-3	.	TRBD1	TGTGCCAGCAGCTCGACGGGGACAGGGGGCGCGGGAAACACCATATATTTT	CASSSTGTGGAGNTIYF
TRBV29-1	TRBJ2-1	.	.	TGCAGCGTTAACCCAGGGGTAGATGAGCAGTTCTTC	CSVNPGVDEQFF
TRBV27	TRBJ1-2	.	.	TGTGCCAGCAGTTTTGGGGTACCGGGACACCGATATGGCTACACCTTC	CASSFGVPGHRYGYTF
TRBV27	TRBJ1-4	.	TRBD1	TGTGCCAGCAGTTTATCTCGACAGGGGGCTAATGAAAAACTGTTTTTT	CASSLSRQGANEKLFF
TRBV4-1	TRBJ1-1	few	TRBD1	TGCGCCAGCAGCCAACTTGGAGGGGGCGACACTGAAGCTTTCTTT	CASSQLGGGDTEAFF
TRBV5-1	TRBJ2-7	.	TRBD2	TGCGCCAGCAGCCACGAACTAGCGGGAGGAGGGGAGCAGTACTTC	CASSHELAGGGEQYF
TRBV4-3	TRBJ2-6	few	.	TGCGCCAGCAGCCAAGATAGGGGTGGGGCCAACGTCCTGACTTTC	CASSQDRGGANVLTF